A single sample is the source of the 10 T cell receptor beta chains below, sequenced in a study of T cell repertoires in cytomegalovirus infection. MiXCR, applied by TCRdb to the reads, yields one record per CDR3 protein. The sample shows about 180,000 distinct CDR3 sequences, under 15% of them seen only once. The source material was PBMCs. These receptors were collected from a human donor in good health (CMV status not recorded). Some clones in this sample may be carry-over from other donors' samples.

The J gene is TRBJ2-7, the V gene TRBV6-4; 9 bases fit TRBD1. Germline CDR1 MRHNA, CDR2 SNTAGT. The V segment lost 5 bases and the J segment 1 base; nucleotides outside the gene matches: 6. The CDR3 has 15 residues. The CDR3 region is CASSPDRGISYEQYF. CDR3 nucleotides: TGTGCCAGCAGTCCGGACAGGGGAATATCCTACGAGCAGTACTTC.

This clonotype was observed at least ten times. This rearrangement joins TRBV12-5 to TRBJ2-3, with 7 bases aligning to TRBD1. Germline V gene data show CDR1 as LGHNT and CDR2 as FRNRAP. With 4 bases clipped from V and 4 bases from J, the junction kept 5 bases outside the gene matches. The CDR3 is made up of 14 amino acids. The CDR3 sequence is CASGSKGTADTQYF. In DNA form, the CDR3 reads TGTGCTAGTGGTTCGAAAGGGACAGCAGATACGCAGTATTTT. The full variable domain, rest sourced from reference TRBV12-5 and TRBJ2-3, is DARVTQTPRHKVTEMGQEVTMRCQPILGHNTVFWYRQTMMQGLELLAYFRNRAPLDDSGMPKDRFSAEMPDATLATLKIQPSEPRDSAVYFCASGSKGTADTQYFGPGTRLTVL.

This clonotype was counted at least ten times. V is TRBV7-8 and J is TRBJ1-2, with 8 bases aligning to TRBD1. The CDR3 totals 16 residues. The germline V gene has CDR1 SGHVS and CDR2 FQNEAQ. Losses at the gene ends were 4 bases for V and 4 bases for J; bases not matched to a gene: 11. This CDR3 reads CASSSNTGGTFYGYTF. CDR3 DNA: TGTGCCAGCAGCTCAAACACAGGGGGGACGTTCTATGGCTACACCTTC.

In its sample, this clonotype was seen many times. The V and J genes are TRBV12-5 and TRBJ1-1; no definite D call. Germline values: CDR1 LGHNT, CDR2 FRNRAP. The CDR3 consists of 15 residues. V lost 5 bases to trimming and J lost 0 bases, with 13 bases between them. The CDR3 spells CASGPPRGMNTEAFF. The CDR3 nucleotides read TGTGCTAGTGGTCCGCCGAGAGGAATGAACACTGAAGCTTTCTTT.

The rearrangement uses TRBV5-4 and TRBJ1-2; D is undetermined. V was trimmed by 0 bases and J by 3 bases, leaving 9 bases between them. The CDR3 spans 14 residues. CDR1 is SGHNT and CDR2 is YYREEE in the germline V gene (reference sequence). For the CDR3, the DNA is TGTGCCAGCAGCTTGGATGGCAGCCACTATGGCTACACCTTC. It yields the protein CASSLDGSHYGYTF. Filled out from reference TRBV5-4 and TRBJ1-2, the complete variable domain reads ETGVTQSPTHLIKTRGQQVTLRCSSQSGHNTVSWYQQALGQGPQFIFQYYREEENGRGNFPPRFSGLQFPNYSSELNVNALELDDSALYLCASSLDGSHYGYTFGSGTRLTVV.

Comments on this clonotype: Relative to the germline gene, one junction end is altered; a read error may explain this. The chain is built from TRBV7-2 and TRBJ2-7, with 11 bases identical to TRBD2. The CDR3 has 16 residues. Germline CDR1 and CDR2: SGHTA and FQGNSA. The chain's CDR3 is CASRLVAGGPFGEQYF. The DNA for the CDR3 is TGTGCCAGCAGATTAGTAGCGGGAGGGCCCTTCGGCGAGCAGTACTTC. Combining the CDR3 with reference TRBV7-2 and TRBJ2-7 gives the whole variable domain GAGVSQSPSNKVTEKGKDVELRCDPISGHTALYWYRQSLGQGLEFLIYFQGNSAPDKSGLPSDRFSAERTGGSVSTLTIQRTQQEDSAVYLCASRLVAGGPFGEQYFGPGTRLTVT.

In its sample, this clonotype was seen many times. V is TRBV7-2 and J is TRBJ1-2, with D maybe TRBD1 (5 bases). This CDR3 is built from 12 residues. CDR1 and CDR2 from the germline V gene are SGHTA and FQGNSA. Trimming took 8 bases from V and 4 from J, leaving 11 bases between them. CDR3 nucleotide sequence: TGTGCCAGCCCATACGGGGGCTATGGCTACACCTTC. This sequence encodes CASPYGGYGYTF.

This clonotype was counted at least ten times. This chain uses TRBV6-2 or TRBV6-3 with TRBJ2-1, with 8 bases fitting TRBD1. Germline CDR1 is MNHEY and CDR2 is SVGEGT. This CDR3 has 15 amino acids. Germline trimming cut 6 bases from V and 7 bases from J; bases unmatched to any gene: 11. The CDR3 sequence: CASSLRDRRQNEQFF. CDR3 nucleotides: TGTGCCAGCAGCCTTAGGGACAGGAGACAAAATGAGCAGTTCTTC.

This clonotype was detected many times. This chain joins TRBV7-2 and TRBJ2-1; maybe TRBD2 (6 bases). The germline CDR1 and CDR2 sequences are SGHTA and FQGNSA. Trimming removed 7 bases from V and 0 bases from J, with 19 bases in between. CDR3 length equals 17 residues. CDR3 coding DNA: TGTGCCAGCATCCGTTCCGGGGGAACCGGCTCCTACAATGAGCAGTTCTTC. Amino acids: CASIRSGGTGSYNEQFF.

This clonotype turned up a few times. This chain joins TRBV20-1 and TRBJ2-5; unclear D gene. V lost 3 bases, J lost 2 bases, and 7 bases lay in between. The germline CDR1 and CDR2 sequences are DFQATT and SNEGSKA (reference sequence). The length of the CDR3 is 12 residues. In DNA, the CDR3 is TGCAGTGCTAGGGGATTACAAGAGACCCAGTACTTC. Its protein is CSARGLQETQYF.